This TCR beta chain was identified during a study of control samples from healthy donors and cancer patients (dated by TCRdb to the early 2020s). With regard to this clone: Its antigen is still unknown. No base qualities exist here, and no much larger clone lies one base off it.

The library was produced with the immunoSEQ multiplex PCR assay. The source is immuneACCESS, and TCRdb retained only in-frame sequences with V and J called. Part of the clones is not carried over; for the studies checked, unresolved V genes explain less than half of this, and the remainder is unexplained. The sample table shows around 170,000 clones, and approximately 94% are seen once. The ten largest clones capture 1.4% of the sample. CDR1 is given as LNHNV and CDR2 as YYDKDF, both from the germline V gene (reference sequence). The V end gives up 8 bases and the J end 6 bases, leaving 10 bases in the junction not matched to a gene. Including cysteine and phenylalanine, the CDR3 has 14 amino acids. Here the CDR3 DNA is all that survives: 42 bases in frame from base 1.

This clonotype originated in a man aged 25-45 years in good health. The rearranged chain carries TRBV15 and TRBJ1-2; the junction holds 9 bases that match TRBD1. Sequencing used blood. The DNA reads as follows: TGTGCCACCTCCCCGGGACAGGGAAGGAATGGCTACACCTTC. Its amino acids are CATSPGQGRNGYTF.